The 24 T cell receptor beta chains below come from one sample, sequenced in a study of T-cell memory formation after mild COVID-19. TCRdb passed the 5' RACE reads through MiXCR, listing each CDR3 protein once. Here the sample spans roughly 250,000 distinct CDR3 sequences, around 15% being singletons. The sequenced sample was PBMCs or a T cell subset sorted from them (not recorded which). The receptors shown here come from a man younger than 30 who had mild COVID-19 (a few samples of this study predate the infection). Cell type and time point are not known.

The chain carries TRBV20-1 and TRBJ1-1; a possible D gene is TRBD1 (5 bases). The CDR3 length is 14 residues. In germline, CDR1 is DFQATT, CDR2 SNEGSKA (reference sequence). The V gene lost 3 bases and the J gene lost 2 bases, with 13 bases spanning the gap. CDR3 region: CSARRGGRNTEAFF. The CDR3 DNA sequence: TGCAGTGCTAGGCGCGGGGGTAGAAACACTGAAGCTTTCTTT.

This chain joins TRBV12-5 and TRBJ2-1, with 10 nucleotides matching TRBD2. This CDR3 has 14 amino acids. Germline V gene data show CDR1 as LGHNT and CDR2 as FRNRAP. V gave up 6 bases and J gave up 5 bases; unmatched junction bases: 4. The CDR3 region is CASGRTSGHNEQFF. In nucleotides, the CDR3 is TGTGCTAGTGGCCGGACTAGCGGACACAATGAGCAGTTCTTC.

This clonotype was seen repeatedly, ten times or more. The chain couples TRBV3-1 to TRBJ2-1, with D perhaps given as TRBD1 or TRBD2 (5 bases each). Germline lookup yields CDR1 LGHDT and CDR2 YNNKEL (reference sequence). Between the trimmed V and J ends, which lost 5 bases and 3 bases, there was a span of 17 bases. This CDR3 contains 16 residues. CDR3 DNA sequence: TGTGCCAGCAGCGAGGGCAGGGCATTTTTCTACAATGAGCAGTTCTTC. This encodes CASSEGRAFFYNEQFF.

The chain links TRBV5-1 to TRBJ2-1, with D uncertain. Trimming cost V 5 bases and J 4 bases, with 13 bases left between them. This CDR3 is 14 amino acids long. Germline-derived CDR1 and CDR2 are SGHRS and YFSETQ. CDR3: CASRSIPTYNEQFF. The CDR3, as DNA: TGCGCCAGCAGGAGTATCCCCACTTACAATGAGCAGTTCTTC.

The chain couples TRBV19 to TRBJ1-1; D is uncertain. V dropped 5 bases and J dropped 6 bases, with 16 bases sitting between them. The CDR3 loop spans 14 amino acids. CDR1 LNHDA and CDR2 SQIVND come from the germline V gene (reference sequence). CDR3 loop: CASSEPVKRAEAFF. In DNA form, the CDR3 reads TGTGCCAGTAGTGAACCTGTGAAGAGGGCTGAAGCTTTCTTT.

The chain employs TRBV3-1 and TRBJ2-1; D gene uncertain. CDR1 is LGHDT and CDR2 is YNNKEL in the germline V gene (reference sequence). V was pared by 0 bases and J by 4 bases, with 10 bases between. The CDR3 is 15 residues long. CDR3 DNA: TGTGCCAGCAGCCAAGATCTGCCCGGATACAATGAGCAGTTCTTC. The encoded protein is CASSQDLPGYNEQFF.

In this sample, this clonotype turned up many times. The rearrangement joins TRBV5-1 to TRBJ2-2; D is perhaps TRBD1 (5 bases). Germline V gene data show CDR1 as SGHRS and CDR2 as YFSETQ. This CDR3 spans 13 amino acids. V was clipped by 5 bases and J by 1 base, with 6 bases between them. The CDR3 is CASSQGNTGELFF. CDR3 DNA: TGCGCCAGCAGTCAGGGGAACACCGGGGAGCTGTTTTTT.

V usage is TRBV9 and J usage is TRBJ2-1, with 8 bases matching TRBD2. The V segment lost 3 bases and the J segment 10 bases; nucleotides outside the gene matches: 3. The CDR3 spans 12 residues. Germline values: CDR1 SGDLS, CDR2 YYNGEE. CDR3 nucleotides: TGTGCCAGCAGCGGGGCGGGAGGCGAGCAGTTCTTC. Its protein is CASSGAGGEQFF. The full variable domain, with the rest looked up from reference TRBV9 and TRBJ2-1, is DSGVTQTPKHLITATGQRVTLRCSPRSGDLSVYWYQQSLDQGLQFLIQYYNGEERAKGNILERFSAQQFPDLHSELNLSSLELGDSALYFCASSGAGGEQFFGPGTRLTVL.

This rearrangement joins TRBV20-1 to TRBJ2-2; 9 nucleotides agree with TRBD2. With 5 bases clipped from V and 9 bases from J, the junction kept 1 base outside the gene matches. The germline CDR1 and CDR2 sequences are DFQATT and SNEGSKA (reference sequence). The CDR3 is made up of 11 amino acids. The CDR3 protein is CSALAGRELFF. CDR3 coding DNA: TGCAGTGCTCTAGCGGGACGGGAGCTGTTTTTT.

This clonotype came up once. This rearrangement joins TRBV18 to TRBJ1-1, with 7 bases lining up with TRBD1. V was clipped by 5 bases and J by 2 bases; unmatched bases: 8. The CDR3 is 15 amino acids. CDR1 is KGHSH and CDR2 is LQKENI in the germline V gene. As DNA, the CDR3 is TGTGCCAGCTCATCCGGACAGGCCGGTAACACTGAAGCTTTCTTT. Translating it yields CASSSGQAGNTEAFF. The whole variable domain, remainder taken from reference TRBV18 and TRBJ1-1, is NAGVMQNPRHLVRRRGQEARLRCSPMKGHSHVYWYRQLPEEGLKFMVYLQKENIIDESGMPKERFSAEFPKEGPSILRIQQVVRGDSAAYFCASSSGQAGNTEAFFGQGTRLTVV.

The chain employs TRBV20-1 and TRBJ1-2; D is ambiguous. V gave up 6 bases and J gave up 1 base, with 6 bases separating them. This CDR3 is 11 amino acids long. The germline V gene encodes CDR1 DFQATT and CDR2 SNEGSKA (reference sequence). This chain's CDR3 is CSAGLNYGYTF. In DNA form, the CDR3 reads TGCAGTGCCGGGCTTAACTATGGCTACACCTTC.

This clonotype is classed as medium-sized (0.01 to 0.1%). The chain employs TRBV7-2 and TRBJ2-1; 8 positions match TRBD2. Germline assignment: CDR1 SGHTA and CDR2 FQGNSA. The CDR3 extends over 16 amino acids. V was pared by 5 bases and J by 1 base, with 7 bases of the junction left unmatched. CDR3 coding DNA: TGTGCCAGCAGCGCCGGGAGGGTCGAATCCTACAATGAGCAGTTCTTC. Its protein product is CASSAGRVESYNEQFF.

This clonotype was observed a few times. The V and J genes are TRBV7-9 and TRBJ2-2, with D maybe TRBD1 (6 bases). Germline CDR1 and CDR2: SEHNR and FQNEAQ (reference sequence). Deletions cut 7 bases from V and 5 bases from J, with 17 bases between. The CDR3 totals 15 residues. This chain's CDR3 is CASIPGAGRTGELFF. The CDR3 nucleotides read TGTGCCAGCATCCCAGGGGCGGGTCGAACCGGGGAGCTGTTTTTT.

This clonotype came up many times. The chain combines TRBV19 with TRBJ1-1; D might be TRBD1 (6 bases). V lost 5 bases and J lost 2, with 18 bases in between. In germline, CDR1 is LNHDA, CDR2 SQIVND (reference sequence). The CDR3 is 16 amino acids. CDR3 region: CASSDGGRTANTEAFF. The DNA of the CDR3 is TGTGCCAGTAGTGACGGCGGGAGGACAGCAAACACTGAAGCTTTCTTT.

The chain combines TRBV5-1 with TRBJ1-2; the match to TRBD1 covers 7 bases. CDR1 and CDR2 (germline): SGHRS, YFSETQ. The CDR3 runs to 15 residues. The V segment lost 0 bases and the J segment 4 bases; nucleotides outside the gene matches: 6. The CDR3: CASSLEAGGTYGYTF. CDR3 in DNA: TGCGCCAGCAGCTTGGAGGCAGGGGGTACCTATGGCTACACCTTC. Together with reference TRBV5-1 and TRBJ1-2, the CDR3 gives the full variable domain: KAGVTQTPRYLIKTRGQQVTLSCSPISGHRSVSWYQQTPGQGLQFLFEYFSETQRNKGNFPGRFSGRQFSNSRSEMNVSTLELGDSALYLCASSLEAGGTYGYTFGSGTRLTVV.

This clonotype appeared a few times. This chain joins TRBV29-1 and TRBJ2-1, with 10 bases lining up with TRBD2. Germline CDR1 and CDR2: SQVTM and ANQGSEA. CDR3 length equals 15 residues. J was trimmed by 3 bases and V by 1 base; bases with no gene match: 3. The CDR3: CSVEGSGGVYNEQFF. In nucleotides, the CDR3 is TGCAGCGTTGAAGGGAGCGGGGGGGTCTACAATGAGCAGTTCTTC.

This clonotype came up a few times. The gene calls are TRBV7-2 and TRBJ2-3, with TRBD2 matching 7 bases. The CDR3 contains 14 residues. V lost 5 bases and J lost 5; bases outside the gene matches: 7. Germline V gene data show CDR1 as SGHTA and CDR2 as FQGNSA. The CDR3: CASSLGLEVDTQYF. The CDR3 DNA sequence: TGTGCCAGCAGCCTTGGACTAGAGGTAGATACGCAGTATTTT.

This chain uses TRBV7-8 with TRBJ1-2, with D possibly being TRBD1 (6 bases). The ends were cut back, 1 base at V and 4 bases at J, with 13 bases in the middle. This CDR3 is 15 amino acids long. Germline V gene data show CDR1 as SGHVS and CDR2 as FQNEAQ. This CDR3 reads CASSLGGLRIYGYTF. The CDR3 nucleotides read TGTGCCAGCAGCTTAGGGGGGCTAAGGATCTATGGCTACACCTTC.

The V call is TRBV11-1, the J call TRBJ1-2; no clear D. The V end was cut by 4 bases, the J end by 4 bases, with 13 bases between. Germline V CDR1 and CDR2: SGHAT, FQDESV (reference sequence). This CDR3 has 14 residues. The CDR3 reads CASSSGVRSYGYTF. For the CDR3, the DNA is TGTGCCAGCAGCTCAGGAGTTCGTAGCTATGGCTACACCTTC.

This chain joins TRBV7-2 and TRBJ2-7; D may be TRBD2 (6 bases). CDR1 is SGHTA and CDR2 is FQGNSA in the germline V gene. There are 13 residues in the CDR3. Trimming removed 5 bases at V and 8 bases at J, with 16 bases between. Here the CDR3 DNA reads TGTGCCAGCAGCCCAGATGGGGGACTTAAGCAGTACGTC. Translating it yields CASSPDGGLKQYV.

This clonotype has only a few counts. The V gene is TRBV7-2, the J gene TRBJ2-5; 14 bases map to TRBD2. With 3 bases clipped from V and 7 bases from J, the junction kept 7 bases outside the gene matches. The CDR3 totals 16 residues. Germline CDR1 is SGHTA and CDR2 is FQGNSA. This CDR3 is CASSLTSGGGSVTQYF. The CDR3 coding sequence is TGTGCCAGCAGCTTGACTAGCGGGGGGGGATCGGTGACCCAGTACTTC.

This clonotype was seen repeatedly, ten times or more. The chain employs TRBV12-3 or TRBV12-4 and TRBJ1-2; a possible D gene is TRBD1 (6 bases). The CDR3 extends over 13 amino acids. Trimming removed 6 bases from V and 4 bases from J, with 12 bases in between. The CDR3 region has the DNA TGTGCCAGCAGCCAAGGGGGTGGCTATGGCTACACCTTC. Encoded protein: CASSQGGGYGYTF.

This clonotype has just a few counts. This rearrangement joins TRBV5-1 to TRBJ2-1, with 8 bases that match TRBD1. The length of the CDR3 is 14 residues. The J segment lost 4 bases and the V segment lost 1 base, leaving 1 base of the junction unmatched. The germline V gene has CDR1 SGHRS and CDR2 YFSETQ. CDR3 sequence (DNA): TGCGCCAGCAGCTTGAGGACAGGGTACAATGAGCAGTTCTTC. It codes for CASSLRTGYNEQFF.

In its sample, this clonotype was seen many times. DNA for the CDR3: TGTGCCAGCAGCAGACAGACAGGGGGTGGAACCACCAACGTCCTGACTTTC. This codes for CASSRQTGGGTTNVLTF. The chain links TRBV7-2 to TRBJ2-6; 9 bases are shared with TRBD1. This CDR3 comprises 17 residues. V was clipped by 5 bases and J by 8 bases; unmatched bases: 13. Germline CDR1 and CDR2: SGHTA and FQGNSA.